One sample yielded the 32 T cell receptor beta chains listed below, sequenced in a study of blood T cell repertoires in COVID-19. Produced via immunoSEQ multiplex PCR; TCRdb's table is partial and in-frame only. The table has approximately 94,000 clones, around 88% seen once; the top ten hold 7.5% to 10%. The specimen was peripheral blood. These receptors all come from a woman aged 70-85 years with acute or convalescent COVID-19.

The rearrangement uses TRBV10-1 and TRBJ1-3; D is perhaps TRBD1 (6 bases). Germline values: CDR1 WNHNN, CDR2 SYGVQD (reference sequence). The CDR3 is 14 residues long. Deletions cut 4 bases from V and 7 bases from J, with 14 bases between. CDR3 amino acids: CASSVGGLPNTIYF. The CDR3 coding sequence is TGCGCCAGCAGTGTTGGGGGCCTTCCCAACACCATATATTTT.

CDR3 in amino acids: CASSISLGAYGYTF. The DNA for the CDR3 is TGTGCCAGTAGTATTAGTCTGGGGGCCTATGGCTACACCTTC. The chain couples TRBV19 to TRBJ1-2; the D gene is possibly TRBD1 (6 bases). The V gene lost 3 bases and the J gene lost 4 bases, with 12 bases spanning the gap. The CDR3 spans 14 residues. Germline CDR1 is LNHDA and CDR2 is SQIVND (reference sequence).

The chain employs TRBV3-1 (or the pseudogene TRBV3-2) and TRBJ2-5; 10 nucleotides align to TRBD1. V lost 4 bases to trimming and J lost 5 bases; unmatched junction nucleotides: 7. The CDR3 loop spans 15 amino acids. Germline V gene sequence: CDR1 LGHDT, CDR2 YNNKEL (reference sequence). CDR3 protein: CASSPTGTGVETQYF. Written as DNA, the CDR3 is TGTGCCAGCAGCCCCACCGGGACAGGGGTCGAGACCCAGTACTTC.

The rearrangement links TRBV9 to TRBJ2-5; weak D call: TRBD2 (5 bases). V lost 0 bases, J lost 5 bases, and 5 bases lay in between. From germline, CDR1 is SGDLS and CDR2 YYNGEE. CDR3 length: 12 amino acids. CDR3: CASSVAGETQYF. CDR3 coding DNA: TGTGCCAGCAGCGTAGCGGGGGAGACCCAGTACTTC.

This clone was observed once. The rearrangement uses TRBV24-1 and TRBJ2-2, with a weak D call TRBD1 (5 bases). Trimming removed 3 bases at V and 0 bases at J, with 7 bases between. The CDR3 is 15 amino acids. Germline values: CDR1 KGHDR, CDR2 SFDVKD. The CDR3 nucleotides read TGTGCCACCAGTGATGGGGCAACGAACACCGGGGAGCTGTTTTTT. Protein product: CATSDGATNTGELFF.

The rearrangement links TRBV3-1 (or the pseudogene TRBV3-2) to TRBJ2-1; TRBD2 might be the D (5 bases). The length of the CDR3 is 17 residues. Germline V gene lookup returns CDR1 LGHDT and CDR2 YNNKEL (reference sequence). Trimming removed 1 base from V and 8 bases from J, with 21 bases in between. This CDR3 is CASSQGPKLTRTDEQFF. The CDR3 nucleotides are TGTGCCAGCAGCCAAGGTCCCAAGCTCACTAGGACCGATGAGCAGTTCTTC.

The chain joins TRBV3-1 (or the pseudogene TRBV3-2) to TRBJ2-3; the match to TRBD1 covers 7 bases. Germline CDR1 LGHDT, CDR2 YNNKEL (reference sequence). Trimming removed 0 bases from V and 2 bases from J; junction bases left unmatched: 5. The length of the CDR3 is 16 residues. CDR3 in amino acids: CASSQDLDRSTDTQYF. For the CDR3, the DNA is TGTGCCAGCAGCCAAGATTTGGACAGGTCCACAGATACGCAGTATTTT.

The chain is built from TRBV9 and TRBJ2-3; D perhaps matches TRBD1 (6 bases). Germline V gene lookup returns CDR1 SGDLS and CDR2 YYNGEE. Trimming removed 3 bases at V and 0 bases at J, with 8 bases between. This CDR3 has 14 residues. In DNA form, the CDR3 reads TGTGCCAGCAGCGAAACAGGGAGCACAGATACGCAGTATTTT. This translates into CASSETGSTDTQYF.

V is TRBV7-9 and J is TRBJ1-1; TRBD1 might be the D (6 bases). V shed 5 bases and J shed 10 bases, with 20 bases lying between them. Germline CDR1 reads SEHNR; CDR2 reads FQNEAQ (reference sequence). The CDR3 consists of 14 residues. The CDR3 reads CASSEQGSAIAAFF. The CDR3 DNA is TGTGCCAGCAGCGAACAGGGTTCGGCCATCGCAGCTTTCTTT.

CDR3 sequence: CASIPTNTGELFF. The CDR3 region has the DNA TGTGCCAGCATCCCCACGAACACCGGGGAGCTGTTTTTT. V gene TRBV12-3 or TRBV12-4 combines with J gene TRBJ2-2; D is unclear. The V end was cut by 7 bases, the J end by 0 bases, with 6 bases between. The CDR3 length is 13 residues.

The chain carries TRBV9 and TRBJ1-4, with D unclear. V lost 0 bases and J lost 8, with 8 bases in between. The CDR3 covers 13 residues. Germline V gives CDR1 SGDLS, CDR2 YYNGEE. Here the CDR3 reads CASSVGGGEKLFF. For the CDR3, the DNA is TGTGCCAGCAGCGTAGGGGGAGGGGAAAAACTGTTTTTT.

This clone was detected only once. The V call is TRBV2, the J call TRBJ2-5; 11 bases align to TRBD2. After removal of 6 bases from V and 4 bases from J, the junction contained 4 bases not matched to a gene. The CDR3 consists of 14 residues. Germline CDR1 is SNHLY and CDR2 is FYNNEI. CDR3 DNA sequence: TGTGCCAGCAGGACGGGACTAGCGGTAGAGACCCAGTACTTC. Its translation: CASRTGLAVETQYF.

This rearrangement joins TRBV7-9 to TRBJ1-2; a possible D gene is TRBD1 (5 bases). The CDR3 is 14 amino acids. Trimming left V 5 bases short and J 7 bases short, with 17 bases between. CDR1 is SEHNR, CDR2 FQNEAQ, per germline (reference sequence). CDR3 coding DNA: TGTGCCAGCAGCCGCGGGGAAGGGGCTGGTGGCTACACCTTC. It encodes CASSRGEGAGGYTF.

In this sample, this clone turned up a few times. The V call is TRBV5-8, the J call TRBJ2-1; 8 positions match TRBD2. V shed 4 bases and J 0 bases; nucleotides not matched to a gene: 9. Germline CDR1 and CDR2: SGHTS and YDEGEE. The CDR3 runs to 17 residues. Written as DNA, the CDR3 is TGTGCCAGCAGCCGCCAACTAGCGGTAGACTCCTACAATGAGCAGTTCTTC. Translated: CASSRQLAVDSYNEQFF.

The V gene is TRBV28, the J gene TRBJ1-5; possibly TRBD1 for D (5 bases). The germline V gene has CDR1 MDHEN and CDR2 SYDVKM. Trimming removed 7 bases from V and 4 bases from J, with 17 bases in between. There are 15 residues in the CDR3. The CDR3 nucleotides are TGTGCCAGCACCCAGACTGGGCAGGGAAATCAGCCCCAGCATTTT. This codes for CASTQTGQGNQPQHF.

CDR3 amino acids: CASRSGVWSEQYF. The CDR3 DNA sequence: TGTGCCAGCAGGTCAGGGGTATGGAGCGAGCAGTACTTC. The J gene is TRBJ2-7, the V gene TRBV12-3 or TRBV12-4; D is possibly TRBD1 (6 bases). The CDR3 consists of 13 residues. The V gene lost 6 bases and the J gene lost 6 bases, with 15 bases spanning the gap.

The chain is built from TRBV11-2 and TRBJ2-1; TRBD2 matches at 7 bases. Trimming at V came to 2 bases and at J to 6 bases, leaving 7 bases not matched to a gene. This CDR3 contains 15 residues. CDR1 is SGHAT, CDR2 FQNNGV, per germline. The CDR3 loop reads CASSLWQGGGNEQFF. The CDR3 DNA reads as TGTGCCAGCAGCTTATGGCAGGGCGGGGGCAATGAGCAGTTCTTC.

The V gene is TRBV12-3 or TRBV12-4, the J gene TRBJ2-3; no clear D gene. Between the trimmed V and J ends, which lost 6 bases and 4 bases, there was a span of 11 bases. The CDR3 consists of 13 residues. This chain's CDR3 is CASSIQDPDTQYF. In nucleotides, the CDR3 is TGTGCCAGCAGCATCCAGGATCCAGATACGCAGTATTTT.

The CDR3 DNA is TGTGCCAGCAGCCAAGTGCGGGGACAGAGAGAAAAACTGTTTTTT. Its translation: CASSQVRGQREKLFF. The J gene is TRBJ1-4, the V gene TRBV3-1 (or the pseudogene TRBV3-2), with 7 positions matching TRBD1. With 1 base clipped from V and 8 bases from J, the junction kept 7 bases outside the gene matches. Germline CDR1 LGHDT, CDR2 YNNKEL (reference sequence). CDR3 length: 15 residues.

The chain uses TRBV19 and TRBJ2-6; perhaps TRBD2 as D (6 bases). Trimming took 10 bases from V and 0 from J, leaving 16 bases between them. Germline V gene data show CDR1 as LNHDA and CDR2 as SQIVND (reference sequence). The CDR3 spans 16 residues. The CDR3 sequence is CATAGTEGSGANVLTF. The CDR3 nucleotides read TGTGCCACCGCCGGGACGGAGGGCTCTGGGGCCAACGTCCTGACTTTC. The whole variable domain, filled in from reference TRBV19 and TRBJ2-6, reads DGGITQSPKYLFRKEGQNVTLSCEQNLNHDAMYWYRQDPGQGLRLIYYSQIVNDFQKGDIAEGYSVSREKKESFPLTVTSAQKNPTAFYLCATAGTEGSGANVLTFGAGSRLTVL.

This chain uses TRBV5-1 with TRBJ2-5; the match to TRBD1 covers 9 bases. The CDR3 is 14 amino acids. V lost 6 bases to trimming and J lost 5 bases; unmatched junction nucleotides: 8. The germline V gene has CDR1 SGHRS and CDR2 YFSETQ. For the CDR3, the DNA is TGCGCCAGCACCATACAGGGGGCGCGGGAGACCCAGTACTTC. Translation gives CASTIQGARETQYF.

The CDR3 bases are TGTGCCAGCAGTCAGACAGGGGGCAGCACAGATACGCAGTATTTT. As protein: CASSQTGGSTDTQYF. The rearrangement joins TRBV6-1 to TRBJ2-3, with 10 bases fitting TRBD1. The V and J ends lost 5 bases and 0 bases, in that order; junction bases with no gene match: 2. Germline loops: CDR1 MNHNS, CDR2 SASEGT. CDR3 length: 15 residues.

The chain combines TRBV9 with TRBJ1-2; 9 bases map to TRBD1. The ends lost 0 bases at V and 3 bases at J; junction bases unmatched: 9. This CDR3 comprises 17 residues. Per the germline V gene, CDR1 is SGDLS and CDR2 is YYNGEE. The CDR3 reads CASSVAQGAVQDYGYTF. For the CDR3, the DNA is TGTGCCAGCAGCGTAGCACAGGGGGCCGTTCAGGACTATGGCTACACCTTC.

The DNA for the CDR3 is TGCGCCAGCAGCGTAGCGACTAGTCGGGTGTGGGCCGGGGAGCTGTTTTTT. It translates to CASSVATSRVWAGELFF. This rearrangement joins TRBV5-1 to TRBJ2-2, with D perhaps matching TRBD2 (6 bases). This CDR3 is built from 17 residues. Trimming took 4 bases from V and 6 from J, leaving 22 bases between them. Per the germline V gene, CDR1 is SGHRS and CDR2 is YFSETQ.

The chain employs TRBV2 and TRBJ2-2; 9 bases agree with TRBD2. Germline lookup yields CDR1 SNHLY and CDR2 FYNNEI. With V trimmed by 5 bases and J by 4 bases, 8 bases remained unmatched. The CDR3 has 16 amino acids. For the CDR3, the DNA is TGTGCCAGCAGTTTAGCGGGAGCGGGTGCCACCGGGGAGCTGTTTTTT. Amino acid sequence: CASSLAGAGATGELFF.

This clone was seen just once. The V gene is TRBV15, the J gene TRBJ1-5; D is perhaps TRBD1 (6 bases). The V gene lost 1 base and the J gene lost 3 bases, with 10 bases spanning the gap. CDR3 size: 15 residues. Germline assignment: CDR1 LNHNV and CDR2 YYDKDF (reference sequence). The CDR3 sequence: CATSRADSFNQPQHF. The CDR3 coding sequence is TGTGCCACCAGCAGAGCGGACAGTTTCAATCAGCCCCAGCATTTT.

The chain couples TRBV2 to TRBJ1-4; 9 nucleotides align to TRBD1. The ends lost 6 bases at V and 4 bases at J; junction bases unmatched: 15. The CDR3 extends over 18 amino acids. CDR1 SNHLY and CDR2 FYNNEI come from the germline V gene. The DNA for the CDR3 is TGTGCCAGCAGCCGTAGCCCCACTCGGACAGGGGTTAATGAAAAACTGTTTTTT. Its protein is CASSRSPTRTGVNEKLFF.

The genes are TRBV3-1 (or the pseudogene TRBV3-2) and TRBJ2-3; 13 nucleotides match TRBD2. Per germline, CDR1 LGHDT and CDR2 YNNKEL (reference sequence). After removal of 2 bases from V and 4 bases from J, the junction contained 15 bases not matched to a gene. This CDR3 has 20 amino acids. The CDR3 DNA is TGTGCCAGCAGCCAACCAACGACCCTAGGACTAGCGGGAGTGGCAGATACGCAGTATTTT. It translates to CASSQPTTLGLAGVADTQYF.

J is TRBJ1-1 and V is TRBV19; perhaps TRBD1 as D (5 bases). Trimming took off 4 bases at V and 5 bases at J, with 14 bases between the two ends. Looked up from germline, CDR1 is LNHDA and CDR2 is SQIVND (reference sequence). The CDR3 totals 14 residues. The CDR3 coding sequence is TGTGCCAGTAGTACGGGAGGGACTGGGACTGAAGCTTTCTTT. This codes for CASSTGGTGTEAFF.

The chain carries TRBV6-2 or TRBV6-3 and TRBJ1-1; no reliable D call. Germline V gene lookup returns CDR1 MNHEY and CDR2 SVGEGT. V was cut by 2 bases and J by 2 bases, with 6 bases left in between. The length of the CDR3 is 13 residues. In nucleotides, the CDR3 is TGTGCCAGCAGTTACCTCTACAACACTGAAGCTTTCTTT. It encodes CASSYLYNTEAFF.

The J gene is TRBJ2-1, the V gene TRBV10-3, with D possibly TRBD2 on 6 matching bases. The CDR3 is 16 amino acids. Germline loops: CDR1 ENHRY, CDR2 SYGVKD. Between the trimmed V and J ends, which lost 4 bases and 0 bases, there was a span of 13 bases. The CDR3 region has the DNA TGTGCCATCAGTGGATCCGCGGGGTCCTCCTACAATGAGCAGTTCTTC. Residues: CAISGSAGSSYNEQFF.

The chain is built from TRBV14 and TRBJ2-7; 8 bases agree with TRBD1. Unmatched junction bases numbered 2, after V lost 2 bases and J lost 2 bases. The CDR3 consists of 14 residues. Germline-derived CDR1 and CDR2 are SGHDN and FVKESK. CDR3 region: CASSQRQGTYEQYF. The CDR3 DNA follows: TGTGCCAGCAGCCAAAGACAGGGGACCTACGAGCAGTACTTC.